This is a list of T cell receptor beta chains from one sample in a study of CD4 T cell repertoires in COVID-19. Assay: immunoSEQ multiplex PCR; the TCRdb copy retains only in-frame clones and omits some. This sample has about 22,000 clones, with around 87% found just once. Sample: central memory CD4+ T cells from blood, taken before the COVID-19 pandemic. Every receptor here comes from a human donor who had COVID-19. Each CDR3 is given with its conserved first and last residue. D genes are given only for firm matches. Size is stated for part of the rows, as once, few or many counts, or as a class when the clone is expanded.

v_gene: TRBV5-4; j_gene: TRBJ2-1; d_gene: -; abundance: -; CDR3aa: CASSGQGFPYNEQFF
v_gene: TRBV2; j_gene: TRBJ2-2; d_gene: -; abundance: -; CDR3aa: CASSLGGWDTGELFF
v_gene: TRBV10-3; j_gene: TRBJ2-1; d_gene: TRBD2; abundance: -; CDR3aa: CAISQLAENNEQFF
v_gene: TRBV4-1; j_gene: TRBJ2-2; d_gene: -; abundance: -; CDR3aa: CASSQEGGGGINGELFF
v_gene: TRBV5-1; j_gene: TRBJ2-1; d_gene: -; abundance: -; CDR3aa: CASSLGENEQFF
v_gene: TRBV4-2; j_gene: TRBJ2-1; d_gene: -; abundance: -; CDR3aa: CASSQDYGGDEQFF
v_gene: TRBV6-4; j_gene: TRBJ2-3; d_gene: -; abundance: -; CDR3aa: CASSEFQGGGPQYF
v_gene: TRBV4-2; j_gene: TRBJ2-5; d_gene: -; abundance: few; CDR3aa: CASSRDVFAGRVLEETQYF
v_gene: TRBV5-4; j_gene: -; d_gene: -; abundance: -; CDR3aa: CASSHPDFYEQYF
v_gene: TRBV10-2; j_gene: TRBJ1-1; d_gene: -; abundance: -; CDR3aa: CASSEPGMNTEAFF
v_gene: TRBV10-2; j_gene: TRBJ1-1; d_gene: TRBD1; abundance: once; CDR3aa: CASRGNRGDTEAFF
v_gene: TRBV19; j_gene: TRBJ1-5; d_gene: -; abundance: -; CDR3aa: CASKWASSQPQHF
v_gene: TRBV7-9; j_gene: TRBJ2-5; d_gene: -; abundance: -; CDR3aa: CASSSIGGRETQYF
v_gene: TRBV6-1; j_gene: TRBJ1-6; d_gene: -; abundance: -; CDR3aa: CASSELLIRGRGEPLHF
v_gene: TRBV7-2; j_gene: TRBJ2-6; d_gene: -; abundance: -; CDR3aa: CASSVDSSSGANVLTF
v_gene: TRBV7-2; j_gene: TRBJ1-2; d_gene: -; abundance: -; CDR3aa: CASSLGRTSNYGYTF
v_gene: TRBV6-5; j_gene: TRBJ1-1; d_gene: -; abundance: -; CDR3aa: CASTNDRSGTEAFF
v_gene: TRBV18; j_gene: TRBJ1-5; d_gene: TRBD1; abundance: -; CDR3aa: CASSSDRGNQPQHF
v_gene: TRBV11-2; j_gene: TRBJ1-2; d_gene: TRBD1; abundance: once; CDR3aa: CASSSRLQGPYGYTF
v_gene: TRBV11-3; j_gene: TRBJ1-3; d_gene: TRBD1; abundance: -; CDR3aa: CASSSGQAPGNTIYF
v_gene: TRBV27; j_gene: TRBJ1-4; d_gene: -; abundance: -; CDR3aa: CASSLWGRAGEKLFF
v_gene: TRBV9; j_gene: TRBJ1-3; d_gene: -; abundance: -; CDR3aa: CASSVARRGNTIYF
v_gene: TRBV6-5; j_gene: TRBJ1-1; d_gene: TRBD1; abundance: -; CDR3aa: CASRDRGLGWTEAFF
v_gene: TRBV18; j_gene: TRBJ1-1; d_gene: -; abundance: -; CDR3aa: CASSPRQVTEAFF
v_gene: TRBV19; j_gene: TRBJ1-1; d_gene: -; abundance: -; CDR3aa: CASIPLSGAPEAFF
v_gene: TRBV7-2; j_gene: TRBJ1-4; d_gene: -; abundance: -; CDR3aa: CASSRRGEKLFF
v_gene: TRBV25-1; j_gene: TRBJ1-2; d_gene: -; abundance: -; CDR3aa: CASSEAGVWGYTF
v_gene: TRBV4-2; j_gene: TRBJ2-1; d_gene: -; abundance: -; CDR3aa: CASSQVRENNEQFF
v_gene: TRBV28; j_gene: TRBJ2-1; d_gene: TRBD2; abundance: few; CDR3aa: CASSPATSGRHNEQFF
v_gene: TRBV7-8; j_gene: TRBJ1-6; d_gene: -; abundance: -; CDR3aa: CASSTGNSPLHF
v_gene: TRBV30; j_gene: TRBJ1-5; d_gene: -; abundance: -; CDR3aa: CAWSVTVPRGNQPQHF
v_gene: TRBV4-1; j_gene: TRBJ2-2; d_gene: -; abundance: -; CDR3aa: CASSQETGPGELFF
v_gene: TRBV2; j_gene: TRBJ1-5; d_gene: TRBD1; abundance: -; CDR3aa: CASSEETGDQPQHF
v_gene: TRBV4-2; j_gene: TRBJ2-1; d_gene: TRBD2; abundance: -; CDR3aa: CASSQDASGRAMRAYNEQFF
v_gene: TRBV11-2; j_gene: TRBJ2-1; d_gene: TRBD2; abundance: -; CDR3aa: CASRRAGVSYNEQFF